This T cell receptor (beta chain) was identified in a study of CD8+ T cells in alopecia areata. In each case, RNA was isolated and then reverse transcribed into cDNA as the sequencing template. TCRdb's copy holds only in-frame clones and misses some; the assay was immunoSEQ multiplex PCR. The data hold about 180,000 clones, with approximately 51% observed a single time. On this clone: Its target is unknown.

Study observations and caveats: Normal skin's resident alphabeta T cells are sequenced alongside lesional scalp T cells.

V lost 5 bases and J lost 8, with 15 bases in between. CDR1 GTSNPN and CDR2 SVGIG come from the germline V gene (reference sequence). CDR3 size: 13 residues. Treatment reported: oral pan-JAK inhibitor, 5-10 mg twice daily. Sequenced material: CD8+ T cells sorted from blood, taken around week 54, from a patient treated with tofacitinib. The clonotype comes from a human donor with alopecia areata. The chain recombines TRBV30 with TRBJ1-4, with a possible D match to TRBD1 (5 bases). The CDR3 spells CAWAGTGEEKLFF. The CDR3 region has the DNA TGTGCCTGGGCCGGGACCGGGGAAGAAAAACTGTTTTTT.